This T cell receptor (beta chain) was obtained from a study of early stage breast cancer tumors. Of note for this clone: Its specificity is unknown.

Findings and caveats of the study: Enriched TCRB sequences shared across patients were mostly commonly generated sequences.

Repertoires were generated with immunoSEQ multiplex PCR, while TCRdb's copy carries only in-frame clones and drops some. The table shows some 75,000 clones, with more than 60% occurring only once. The CDR3 has 12 residues. Germline lookup yields CDR1 MNHEY and CDR2 SVGAGI. Trimming took 8 bases from V and 3 from J, leaving 7 bases between them. This TCR came from a person between 55 and 69 years old with breast cancer. The chain couples TRBV6-5 to TRBJ1-4; D gene uncertain. The specimen sequenced was blood. Here the CDR3 DNA reads TGTGCCAGCGGGAGGGCTAATGAAAAACTGTTTTTT. Translating gives CASGRANEKLFF.